These 22 T cell receptor beta chains were all obtained from the same sample, sequenced in a study of blood T cell repertoires in COVID-19. Using immunoSEQ multiplex PCR, the repertoire was profiled, and TCRdb retains in-frame clones only, with some absent. The sample includes roughly 130,000 clones, 65% to 85% of them seen just once. Sequenced input: peripheral blood. These receptors all stem from a man in his 70s with acute or convalescent COVID-19.

This chain joins TRBV5-6 and TRBJ1-6, with 7 positions matching TRBD1. CDR3 length: 14 residues. Germline lookup yields CDR1 SGHDT and CDR2 YYEEEE. The V gene end was trimmed by 4 bases and the J gene end by 6 bases; junction bases not matched to a gene: 4. The CDR3 nucleotides read TGTGCCAGCAGCCGACAGGGTACTAATTCACCCCTCCACTTT. Translated, it gives CASSRQGTNSPLHF.

V is TRBV19 and J is TRBJ1-2; the D gene is possibly TRBD1 (5 bases). CDR3 length: 13 amino acids. The V end lost 6 bases, the J end lost 8 bases, and 16 bases lay between the germline ends. Germline CDR1 and CDR2: LNHDA and SQIVND (reference sequence). CDR3 sequence reads: CASSPSGVTGYTF. The DNA for the CDR3 is TGTGCCAGTAGCCCCTCGGGGGTGACCGGCTACACCTTC.

The chain employs TRBV6-5 and TRBJ2-7; weak D call: TRBD1 (5 bases). Trimming left V 0 bases short and J 0 bases short, with 9 bases between. The CDR3 loop spans 15 amino acids. Germline V gene sequence: CDR1 MNHEY, CDR2 SVGAGI. The CDR3 is CASSYSKGYSYEQYF. The CDR3 region has the DNA TGTGCCAGCAGTTACTCGAAGGGGTACTCCTACGAGCAGTACTTC.

The V gene is TRBV6-5, the J gene TRBJ2-7, with TRBD2 as a possible D gene (5 bases). CDR1 and CDR2 (germline): MNHEY, SVGAGI. V lost 2 bases and J 4 bases, leaving 15 bases between the germline ends. The CDR3 length is 15 residues. CDR3 protein: CASSYGSAGVYEQYF. DNA for the CDR3: TGTGCCAGCAGTTACGGAAGCGCGGGTGTTTACGAGCAGTACTTC.

The rearrangement links TRBV5-4 to TRBJ1-3; D gene uncertain. Germline-derived CDR1 and CDR2 are SGHNT and YYREEE (reference sequence). V gave up 3 bases and J gave up 4 bases, with 17 bases separating them. The CDR3 spans 16 residues. In DNA form, the CDR3 reads TGTGCCAGCAGCTCCCCCGGAGAGCTGAGGGGAAACACCATATATTTT. This gives the protein CASSSPGELRGNTIYF.

The chain has TRBV6-4 and TRBJ1-2; 7 bases agree with TRBD1. There are 12 residues in the CDR3. After removal of 7 bases from V and 6 bases from J, the junction contained 5 bases not matched to a gene. The germline CDR1 and CDR2 sequences are MRHNA and SNTAGT. CDR3 bases: TGTGCCAGCACGACAGGGAACGATGGCTACACCTTC. Amino acid sequence: CASTTGNDGYTF.

The chain couples TRBV5-1 to TRBJ2-1; tentatively, D is TRBD2 (5 bases). V was shortened by 1 base and J by 8 bases, with 13 bases between the two germline ends. This CDR3 is 14 amino acids long. Looked up from germline, CDR1 is SGHRS and CDR2 is YFSETQ. The CDR3 loop reads CASSLPGKDYEQFF. The CDR3 nucleotides are TGCGCCAGCAGCTTGCCGGGAAAGGACTATGAGCAGTTCTTC. Full variable domain (outside the CDR3, taken from reference TRBV5-1 and TRBJ2-1): KAGVTQTPRYLIKTRGQQVTLSCSPISGHRSVSWYQQTPGQGLQFLFEYFSETQRNKGNFPGRFSGRQFSNSRSEMNVSTLELGDSALYLCASSLPGKDYEQFFGPGTRLTVL.

The rearrangement links TRBV5-4 to TRBJ1-1; 8 nucleotides line up with TRBD1. The CDR3 extends over 16 amino acids. J lost 0 bases, V lost 3 bases, and 7 bases had no gene match. Germline V CDR1 and CDR2: SGHNT, YYREEE (reference sequence). The CDR3 sequence: CASSSGGQVLNTEAFF. DNA of the CDR3: TGTGCCAGCAGCTCCGGGGGACAGGTGCTGAACACTGAAGCTTTCTTT.

This clone was seen a single time. This chain links TRBV6-1 with TRBJ2-1, with 13 bases identical to TRBD2. With V trimmed by 3 bases and J by 4 bases, 3 bases remained unmatched. Germline CDR1 MNHNS, CDR2 SASEGT. This CDR3 is 16 amino acids long. The chain's CDR3 is CASSEGLAGPYNEQFF. In DNA, the CDR3 is TGTGCCAGCAGTGAGGGACTAGCGGGGCCTTACAATGAGCAGTTCTTC.

The rearrangement links TRBV5-6 to TRBJ2-7; the D gene is possibly TRBD2 (6 bases). Germline CDR1 reads SGHDT; CDR2 reads YYEEEE. This CDR3 has 13 amino acids. The germline V and J ends were trimmed by 7 bases and 3 bases, with 14 bases remaining between them. This CDR3 reads CASGYWGDYEQYF. DNA of the CDR3: TGTGCCAGCGGGTACTGGGGGGACTACGAGCAGTACTTC. Variable domain in full (rest from reference TRBV5-6 and TRBJ2-7): DAGVTQSPTHLIKTRGQQVTLRCSPKSGHDTVSWYQQALGQGPQFIFQYYEEEERQRGNFPDRFSGHQFPNYSSELNVNALLLGDSALYLCASGYWGDYEQYFGPGTRLTVT.

The chain couples TRBV28 to TRBJ2-4; 7 bases align to TRBD1. This CDR3 has 16 amino acids. The trim removed 5 bases at V and 1 base at J, leaving 8 bases unmatched. Germline CDR1 reads MDHEN; CDR2 reads SYDVKM. The CDR3 region has the DNA TGTGCCAGCAGTCTCTACAGGGGCCTGGCCAAAAACATTCAGTACTTC. Translation gives CASSLYRGLAKNIQYF.

This clone was picked up one time. The J gene is TRBJ1-2, the V gene TRBV6-6, with 7 bases aligning to TRBD1. The V gene's germline CDR1 is MNHNY and CDR2 SVGAGI (reference sequence). The CDR3 spans 15 residues. Trimming at V came to 8 bases and at J to 6 bases, leaving 15 bases not matched to a gene. In nucleotides, the CDR3 is TGTGCCAGCTTACGCCTGCGACAGGGTGGGGATGGCTACACCTTC. This sequence encodes CASLRLRQGGDGYTF.

The V gene is TRBV28, the J gene TRBJ1-5; D gene unclear. Trimming removed 6 bases at V and 4 bases at J, with 16 bases between. CDR1 is MDHEN, CDR2 SYDVKM, per germline. The CDR3 is 15 residues long. CDR3 in DNA: TGTGCCAGCAGCCTACCCGGGAGGACTAATCAGCCCCAGCATTTT. Translated: CASSLPGRTNQPQHF.

The V and J genes are TRBV5-3 and TRBJ1-5, with 9 bases matching TRBD1. TRBV5-3 is noted as an ORF with a role that remains uncertain. V trimming: 4 bases; J trimming: 5 bases; junction bases outside the gene matches: 10. The CDR3 totals 16 residues. The CDR3 loop is CARSGGQGKGDQPQHF. CDR3 DNA sequence: TGTGCCAGAAGCGGGGGACAGGGAAAAGGTGATCAGCCCCAGCATTTT.

The chain employs TRBV9 and TRBJ2-3; TRBD1 might be the D (7 bases). V was cut by 9 bases and J by 1 base, with 18 bases left in between. The CDR3 consists of 15 residues. The germline V gene encodes CDR1 SGDLS and CDR2 YYNGEE. CDR3 sequence: CATRGRSGCTDTQYF. The CDR3 coding sequence is TGTGCCACCAGGGGGAGGAGCGGATGCACAGATACGCAGTATTTT.

This rearrangement joins TRBV5-1 to TRBJ1-6; 7 positions agree with TRBD1. The CDR3 totals 14 residues. V trimming: 4 bases; J trimming: 7 bases; junction bases outside the gene matches: 5. Looked up from germline, CDR1 is SGHRS and CDR2 is YFSETQ. CDR3 sequence reads: CASSPGQRNSPLHF. The CDR3 nucleotides read TGCGCCAGCAGCCCGGGACAGCGAAATTCACCCCTCCACTTT. Full variable domain (missing parts from reference TRBV5-1 and TRBJ1-6): KAGVTQTPRYLIKTRGQQVTLSCSPISGHRSVSWYQQTPGQGLQFLFEYFSETQRNKGNFPGRFSGRQFSNSRSEMNVSTLELGDSALYLCASSPGQRNSPLHFGNGTRLTVT.

This clone appeared a single time. This chain connects TRBV5-4 to TRBJ1-2; D may be TRBD1 (6 bases). This CDR3 region has 18 residues. With 4 bases removed from V and 0 bases from J, the gap between germline ends came to 22 bases. CDR1 is SGHNT and CDR2 is YYREEE in the germline V gene (reference sequence). CDR3 residues: CASSAGLGGAQPNYGYTF. The CDR3 nucleotides read TGTGCCAGCAGCGCGGGGCTTGGGGGGGCGCAGCCTAACTATGGCTACACCTTC.

V usage is TRBV29-1 and J usage is TRBJ2-5, with TRBD1 matching 7 bases. Germline lookup yields CDR1 SQVTM and CDR2 ANQGSEA. With 7 bases clipped from V and 4 bases from J, the junction kept 9 bases outside the gene matches. The CDR3 totals 13 residues. CDR3 amino acids: CSATAPGGETQYF. CDR3 bases: TGCAGCGCCACGGCCCCAGGGGGAGAGACCCAGTACTTC.

V is TRBV11-2 and J is TRBJ2-7, with D possibly matching TRBD1 (6 bases). V was shortened by 3 bases and J by 2 bases, with 20 bases between the two germline ends. Per germline, CDR1 SGHAT and CDR2 FQNNGV. The CDR3 is 17 residues long. The CDR3 here is CASSFTTLQGGTYEQYF. CDR3 coding DNA: TGTGCCAGCAGCTTTACGACGCTACAGGGCGGCACCTACGAGCAGTACTTC.

This clone was recorded a few times. The chain employs TRBV9 and TRBJ2-1, with unresolved D. The CDR3 contains 15 residues. Germline V lookup: CDR1 SGDLS, CDR2 YYNGEE. The V end was cut by 0 bases, the J end by 8 bases, with 15 bases between. Here the CDR3 DNA reads TGTGCCAGCAGCGTAGAGCTAGGAGACCGGGATGAGCAGTTCTTC. The encoded protein is CASSVELGDRDEQFF. Looking up the rest from reference TRBV9 and TRBJ2-1 gives the full variable domain: DSGVTQTPKHLITATGQRVTLRCSPRSGDLSVYWYQQSLDQGLQFLIQYYNGEERAKGNILERFSAQQFPDLHSELNLSSLELGDSALYFCASSVELGDRDEQFFGPGTRLTVL.

J is TRBJ1-4 and V is TRBV11-2; possibly TRBD1 for D (6 bases). V was cut by 5 bases and J by 7 bases, with 11 bases left in between. The CDR3 has 13 amino acids. Germline CDR1 is SGHAT and CDR2 is FQNNGV. The CDR3 protein is CASSAGVGEKLFF. CDR3 DNA: TGTGCCAGCAGCGCAGGGGTGGGTGAAAAACTGTTTTTT.

The chain couples TRBV12-3 or TRBV12-4 to TRBJ1-6, with 7 bases lining up with TRBD1. CDR3 size: 13 residues. The trim removed 3 bases at V and 10 bases at J, leaving 3 bases unmatched. This CDR3 is CASSFTGESPLHF. CDR3 coding DNA: TGTGCCAGCAGTTTTACAGGGGAGTCACCCCTCCACTTT.